Each of the 32 T cell receptor beta chains below was sequenced from the same sample in a study of shared clonotypes between healthy human individuals. The assay was immunoSEQ multiplex PCR, and TCRdb's table has in-frame clones only and misses some. The sample contains approximately 1,000,000 clones, approximately 80% of which appear only once. Material for sequencing was memory CD4+ T cells from PBMCs. Documented subset: CD45RA-negative fraction. The receptors originated from a man in his late teens or twenties in good health. Some clones in this sample may be carry-over from other donors' samples.

This clone was seen a single time. The genes are TRBV4-3 and TRBJ2-1, with 8 bases aligning to TRBD2. V shed 1 base and J 6 bases; nucleotides not matched to a gene: 11. The CDR3 runs 17 residues. The germline CDR1 and CDR2 sequences are LGHNA and YSLEER. The CDR3 bases are TGCGCCAGCAGCCAAGGCTTAGGAGCGGGAGTTCCCAATGAGCAGTTCTTC. This gives the protein CASSQGLGAGVPNEQFF.

V usage is TRBV4-3 and J usage is TRBJ2-1; weak D call: TRBD1 (6 bases). Germline V gene lookup returns CDR1 LGHNA and CDR2 YSLEER. CDR3 length equals 16 residues. The germline V and J ends were trimmed by 5 bases and 1 base, with 15 bases remaining between them. The CDR3 DNA sequence: TGCGCCAGCAGCATCACCGGGGACACATCCTACAATGAGCAGTTCTTC. Translating it yields CASSITGDTSYNEQFF.

This clone was seen a few times. Other DNA sequences within the sample encode an identical CDR3. The chain combines TRBV4-2 with TRBJ1-1; TRBD1 is a possible D gene (6 bases). Trimming pared 1 base from V and 5 bases from J, leaving 11 bases between. The CDR3 length is 14 residues. Germline V gene sequence: CDR1 LGHNA, CDR2 YNFKEQ. The CDR3 reads CASSQVRGGTEAFF. CDR3 in DNA: TGTGCCAGCAGCCAAGTCAGGGGCGGTACTGAAGCTTTCTTT.

The chain links TRBV19 to TRBJ2-3, with D perhaps TRBD2 (5 bases). Germline V gene lookup returns CDR1 LNHDA and CDR2 SQIVND (reference sequence). The CDR3 covers 14 residues. The V end lost 7 bases, the J end lost 0 bases, and 11 bases lay between the germline ends. The CDR3 bases are TGTGCCAGTACCCCGGGCGGGAGCACAGATACGCAGTATTTT. It encodes CASTPGGSTDTQYF.

The V and J genes are TRBV18 and TRBJ1-3, with D perhaps TRBD1 (6 bases). From germline, CDR1 is KGHSH and CDR2 LQKENI. V shed 6 bases and J shed 3 bases, with 15 bases lying between them. The CDR3 has 15 residues. CDR3 protein: CASSATGGIGNTIYF. The CDR3, as DNA: TGTGCCAGCTCGGCGACAGGAGGTATTGGAAACACCATATATTTT.

The sample holds a few counts of this clone. As DNA, the CDR3 is TGTGCCAGCAGTGCCCAGTGGGCAGGGGGCCAAGGCTACACCTTC. Translating it yields CASSAQWAGGQGYTF. This sequence joins TRBV6-4 and TRBJ1-2; 8 bases agree with TRBD1. Germline-derived CDR1 and CDR2 are MRHNA and SNTAGT. V lost 4 bases and J lost 8; bases outside the gene matches: 12. This CDR3 region has 15 residues.

The chain recombines TRBV2 with TRBJ2-7; 10 nucleotides agree with TRBD2. Trimming removed 6 bases from V and 2 bases from J; junction bases left unmatched: 10. There are 16 residues in the CDR3. CDR1 SNHLY and CDR2 FYNNEI come from the germline V gene. The CDR3 nucleotides read TGTGCCAGCAGGGCTATGAGGACTAGCGGCGCCTACGAGCAGTACTTC. Residues: CASRAMRTSGAYEQYF.

In the case of this clone: Other DNA sequences in the sample encode the same CDR3. The CDR3 protein is CAWRRGGGETQYF. In DNA, the CDR3 is TGTGCCTGGAGACGAGGGGGGGGAGAGACCCAGTACTTC. The chain employs TRBV30 and TRBJ2-5, with a tentative D call TRBD2 (7 bases). The germline V gene encodes CDR1 GTSNPN and CDR2 SVGIG (reference sequence). Trimming shortened V by 3 bases and J by 4 bases, and 12 bases separated the two germline ends. This CDR3 has 13 amino acids.

The chain recombines TRBV15 with TRBJ2-2, with unresolved D. The V end was cut by 3 bases, the J end by 2 bases, with 13 bases between. CDR3 size: 16 residues. CDR1 and CDR2 (germline): LNHNV, YYDKDF (reference sequence). Here the CDR3 reads CATSSRRPFNTGELFF. Here the CDR3 DNA reads TGTGCCACCAGCAGCCGCAGGCCTTTTAACACCGGGGAGCTGTTTTTT.

This clone was detected only a few times. V and J are TRBV29-1 and TRBJ1-2, with 9 nucleotides matching TRBD1. The trim removed 4 bases at V and 2 bases at J, leaving 5 bases unmatched. The CDR3 consists of 14 residues. Per germline, CDR1 SQVTM and CDR2 ANQGSEA. The CDR3 region has the DNA TGCAGCGTTGGGGTGACAGGGGGGAACTATGGCTACACCTTC. This sequence encodes CSVGVTGGNYGYTF.

CDR3 sequence reads: CASSLFPRDGGSYGYTF. As DNA, the CDR3 is TGTGCCAGCAGTTTGTTCCCCCGGGACGGAGGATCATATGGCTACACCTTC. The rearrangement joins TRBV27 to TRBJ1-2, with D maybe TRBD1 (5 bases). Germline V gene data show CDR1 as MNHEY and CDR2 as SMNVEV (reference sequence). Trimming cost V 3 bases and J 5 bases, with 22 bases left between them. The CDR3 contains 17 residues.

V gene TRBV30 combines with J gene TRBJ2-5; possibly TRBD1 for D (6 bases). The CDR3 loop spans 13 amino acids. Germline CDR1 reads GTSNPN; CDR2 reads SVGIG (reference sequence). V was pared by 2 bases and J by 4 bases, with 11 bases between. This CDR3 is CAWSIQQGETQYF. CDR3 nucleotides: TGTGCCTGGAGTATTCAACAGGGAGAGACCCAGTACTTC.

The chain employs TRBV19 and TRBJ1-1; a weak D match, TRBD1 (6 bases). The CDR3 sequence is 15 residues long. The V end was cut by 8 bases, the J end by 1 base, with 17 bases between. Looked up from germline, CDR1 is LNHDA and CDR2 is SQIVND (reference sequence). Written as DNA, the CDR3 is TGTGCCAGTGGCTTAGCCGGGACAACGAACACTGAAGCTTTCTTT. As protein: CASGLAGTTNTEAFF.

CDR3 loop: CASSDDGLVLDNEQFF. In nucleotides, the CDR3 is TGTGCCAGCAGCGACGACGGACTAGTACTCGACAATGAGCAGTTCTTC. The chain is built from TRBV21-1 and TRBJ2-1; TRBD2 reflects the table's D call only, with no check against the DNA. TRBV21-1 is a pseudogene segment. This CDR3 comprises 16 residues.

V usage is TRBV5-1 and J usage is TRBJ1-6; 7 bases align to TRBD1. This CDR3 is 14 amino acids long. Germline V gene lookup returns CDR1 SGHRS and CDR2 YFSETQ. V dropped 1 base and J dropped 9; count of bases not matched to a gene: 4. In nucleotides, the CDR3 is TGCGCCAGCAGCTTGTGGGACAGCAGTTCACCCCTCCACTTT. Residues: CASSLWDSSSPLHF.

The J gene is TRBJ2-1, the V gene TRBV7-2; maybe TRBD2 (5 bases). The CDR3 has 13 residues. V lost 0 bases, J lost 9 bases, and 9 bases lay in between. Germline V gene data show CDR1 as SGHTA and CDR2 as FQGNSA. This CDR3 is CASSLAVRGEQFF. As DNA, the CDR3 is TGTGCCAGCAGCTTAGCAGTCCGGGGTGAGCAGTTCTTC.

The chain recombines TRBV5-1 with TRBJ1-1, with a weak D call TRBD1 (5 bases). Trimming removed 4 bases from V and 1 base from J, with 17 bases in between. There are 16 residues in the CDR3. Germline values: CDR1 SGHRS, CDR2 YFSETQ. CDR3 DNA: TGCGCCAGCAGCGACCGACCGGGAGGGGCGAACACTGAAGCTTTCTTT. Its protein product is CASSDRPGGANTEAFF. Complete variable domain (other parts from reference TRBV5-1 and TRBJ1-1): KAGVTQTPRYLIKTRGQQVTLSCSPISGHRSVSWYQQTPGQGLQFLFEYFSETQRNKGNFPGRFSGRQFSNSRSEMNVSTLELGDSALYLCASSDRPGGANTEAFFGQGTRLTVV.

This chain links TRBV7-3 with TRBJ1-5; 8 bases agree with TRBD1. The germline CDR1 and CDR2 sequences are SGHTA and FQGTGA. V lost 4 bases to trimming and J lost 2 bases; unmatched junction nucleotides: 1. This CDR3 comprises 14 residues. CDR3 sequence: CASSWGQGNQPQHF. Written as DNA, the CDR3 is TGTGCCAGCAGCTGGGGACAGGGCAATCAGCCCCAGCATTTT.

The J gene is TRBJ2-7, the V gene TRBV6-5; the D gene is possibly TRBD1 (6 bases). Germline V gives CDR1 MNHEY, CDR2 SVGAGI. This CDR3 is built from 15 residues. The V and J ends lost 2 bases and 2 bases respectively, with 13 bases between them. CDR3 protein: CASSYGGRGTYEQYF. Here the CDR3 DNA reads TGTGCCAGCAGTTACGGGGGCAGGGGAACCTACGAGCAGTACTTC.

This chain links TRBV5-3 with TRBJ1-5; weak D call: TRBD1 (5 bases). TRBV5-3 is given ORF status, its function remaining uncertain. The CDR3 covers 14 residues. Trimming removed 1 base at V and 4 bases at J, with 9 bases between. CDR3 nucleotide sequence: TGTGCCAGAAGCTTGCCGCAGGGAAATCAGCCCCAGCATTTT. Its translation is CARSLPQGNQPQHF.

This rearrangement joins TRBV10-2 to TRBJ2-7; maybe TRBD2 (6 bases). Trimming pared 6 bases from V and 3 bases from J, leaving 15 bases between. The CDR3 length is 14 residues. Germline V gene sequence: CDR1 WSHSY, CDR2 SAAADI. CDR3 loop: CASRVGTSNYEQYF. Written as DNA, the CDR3 is TGCGCCAGCAGAGTAGGGACTTCAAACTACGAGCAGTACTTC.

J is TRBJ2-3 and V is TRBV2; TRBD1 agrees at 7 bases. The V segment lost 6 bases and the J segment 2 bases; nucleotides outside the gene matches: 5. This CDR3 comprises 14 residues. Germline-derived CDR1 and CDR2 are SNHLY and FYNNEI. CDR3 residues: CASRGDRNTDTQYF. In DNA, the CDR3 is TGTGCCAGCAGGGGGGACAGAAACACAGATACGCAGTATTTT.

This chain joins TRBV7-2 and TRBJ2-5, with 12 bases that match TRBD1. Germline assignment: CDR1 SGHTA and CDR2 FQGNSA. This CDR3 is 15 amino acids long. Losses at the gene ends were 5 bases for V and 5 bases for J; bases not matched to a gene: 6. This CDR3 reads CASSRGTGGLETQYF. CDR3 in DNA: TGTGCCAGCAGCCGTGGGACAGGGGGCTTGGAGACCCAGTACTTC.

The chain links TRBV7-9 to TRBJ1-2, with TRBD1 identical over 8 bases. The CDR3 spans 16 residues. V was pared by 3 bases and J by 7 bases, with 13 bases of the junction left unmatched. Germline CDR1 and CDR2: SEHNR and FQNEAQ (reference sequence). In nucleotides, the CDR3 is TGTGCCAGCAGCTTTGGGTCAGGGGGCGGAGGTCTTGGCTACACCTTC. Translating it yields CASSFGSGGGGLGYTF.

V usage is TRBV29-1 and J usage is TRBJ1-1; tentative D call: TRBD1 (6 bases). Trimming took 1 base from V and 0 from J, leaving 9 bases between them. The CDR3 spans 14 residues. The germline V gene encodes CDR1 SQVTM and CDR2 ANQGSEA. CDR3 coding DNA: TGCAGCGTTGAAGCGGGACACATGAACACTGAAGCTTTCTTT. The encoded protein is CSVEAGHMNTEAFF.

CDR3 in amino acids: CASRSGTFNEKLFF. The CDR3 nucleotides are TGTGCCAGCAGGTCGGGGACGTTTAATGAAAAACTGTTTTTT. V usage is TRBV27 and J usage is TRBJ1-4; maybe TRBD1 (5 bases). The V gene lost 6 bases and the J gene lost 4 bases, with 12 bases spanning the gap. The CDR3 loop spans 14 amino acids. CDR1 and CDR2 from the germline V gene are MNHEY and SMNVEV (reference sequence).

This rearrangement joins TRBV7-3 to TRBJ2-1, with 7 bases that match TRBD2. The junction had 4 bases not matched to a gene; V was cut back by 5 bases and J by 3 bases. The CDR3 has 14 residues. Germline values: CDR1 SGHTA, CDR2 FQGTGA. In DNA, the CDR3 is TGTGCCAGCAGCCGTCAGCGGGGCTACAATGAGCAGTTCTTC. It encodes CASSRQRGYNEQFF.

The chain recombines TRBV11-2 with TRBJ2-5; either TRBD1 or TRBD2 may fit D (7 bases each). V was trimmed by 3 bases and J by 5 bases, leaving 13 bases between them. CDR3 length equals 14 residues. Per the germline V gene, CDR1 is SGHAT and CDR2 is FQNNGV. The CDR3 region has the DNA TGTGCCAGCAGCTTTGTCAGGGGGGGGGAGACCCAGTACTTC. Its protein product is CASSFVRGGETQYF.

The rearrangement uses TRBV28 and TRBJ1-1, with D unclear. The CDR3 has 13 amino acids. The germline gives CDR1 MDHEN, CDR2 SYDVKM. Trimming pared 3 bases from V and 7 bases from J, leaving 12 bases between. The CDR3 sequence is CASSFMVSIEAFF. DNA of the CDR3: TGTGCCAGCAGTTTCATGGTTTCGATTGAAGCTTTCTTT.

Only a few counts were recorded for this clone. The V call is TRBV2, the J call TRBJ1-3; D uncertain. The CDR3 has 13 residues. Germline V gives CDR1 SNHLY, CDR2 FYNNEI. V was cut by 4 bases and J by 7 bases, with 11 bases left in between. The CDR3 sequence is CASSGNSRNTIYF. DNA of the CDR3: TGTGCCAGCAGTGGAAACTCCCGGAACACCATATATTTT.

The chain couples TRBV6-5 to TRBJ1-1, with TRBD1 as a possible D gene (6 bases). The V and J ends lost 6 bases and 10 bases respectively, with 21 bases between them. CDR1 and CDR2 (germline): MNHEY, SVGAGI. CDR3 size: 14 residues. This chain's CDR3 is CASSPEGGGITAFF. The CDR3 region has the DNA TGTGCCAGCAGCCCCGAGGGGGGAGGTATTACAGCTTTCTTT.

The chain recombines TRBV10-1 with TRBJ2-3; weak D call: TRBD2 (5 bases). V lost 6 bases and J lost 0, with 13 bases in between. CDR1 is WNHNN and CDR2 is SYGVQD in the germline V gene (reference sequence). The CDR3 covers 15 residues. CDR3 region: CASSAGLGSTDTQYF. CDR3 DNA sequence: TGCGCCAGCAGCGCAGGACTCGGGAGCACAGATACGCAGTATTTT.